Included here is one TCR beta chain sequence, with context. Antigen specificity is unknown. The CDR3 has 11 amino acids. Trimming removed 5 bases from V and 7 bases from J, with 5 bases in between. Germline V CDR1 and CDR2: ENHRY, SYGVKD. This entry belongs to a study of OX40 agonist ivuxolimab in advanced cancers. Study-wide context: Males comprised over 80% of the group, whose mean age was approximately 61 years (range about 20 to 90). Study-wide results and caveats: Some patients who did not respond also had low normalized T-cell clonal expansion. On average, CD8+ T cells showed a greater number of expanded clones than CD4+.

The assay was immunoSEQ multiplex PCR, and TCRdb's table has in-frame clones only and misses some. The sample yields more than 45,000 clones, about 88% seen once. The receptor comes from an adult with an advanced solid tumor such as melanoma, head and neck, liver or kidney cancer. The V gene is TRBV10-3, the J gene TRBJ1-4; D call uncertain. The sequenced sample was CD4+ or CD8+ T cells sorted from blood, obtained in a trial of the OX40 agonist ivuxolimab. The chain's CDR3 is CAISPGEKLFF. The CDR3 DNA reads TGTGCCATCAGTCCTGGTGAAAAACTGTTTTTT.